This record covers a single TCR beta chain. The junction departs from germline at one end; a sequencing error may be responsible. Per germline, CDR1 LNHDA and CDR2 SQIVND (reference sequence). The CDR3 has 16 residues. These data are taken from a study of shared clonotypes between healthy human individuals. The data were produced by immunoSEQ multiplex PCR, yet TCRdb's version contains in-frame clones alone and is incomplete. This sample yields 950,000 to 1,100,000 clones, of which about 80% are seen a single time; 0.5% to 0.65% belongs to the top ten. Sequencing was done on a sample of memory CD4+ T cells from PBMCs. As to subset: CD45RA-negative fraction. The TCR sequence derives from a man aged 18 to 29 in good health. Some clones in this sample may be carry-over from other donors' samples. The V and J genes are TRBV19 and TRBJ2-7; 9 positions match TRBD2. CDR3 protein: CASTPGVSGRSSEQYF. The CDR3, as DNA: TGTGCCAGCACTCCTGGGGTTAGCGGGAGATCCTCCGAGCAGTACTTC.